This T cell receptor beta chain was sequenced for a study of blood T cell repertoires in COVID-19. The wider study: COVID-19 samples from acute and convalescent phases originated in the United States, Italy and Spain. The cDNA or gDNA used as material had been derived from T cells, B-cell-depleted T cells, or PBMCs.

In the original workflow: Nucleated cell counts were estimated from reference gene primer amplification. Produced via immunoSEQ multiplex PCR; TCRdb's table is partial and in-frame only. That table furnishes V, J and clone size, whereas the DNA furnished D and trimming. The data hold hundreds of thousands of clones, with around 80% observed a single time. This CDR3 is built from 15 residues. The V and J ends lost 3 bases and 5 bases, in that order; junction bases with no gene match: 8. CDR1 SGHRS and CDR2 YFSETQ come from the germline V gene. The sequence derives from an elderly woman with acute or convalescent COVID-19. The sample consisted of peripheral blood. This sequence joins TRBV5-1 and TRBJ1-1; 9 bases are shared with TRBD1. In DNA form, the CDR3 reads TGCGCCAGCAGCTCAGGGGACAGGGAAAGAACTGAAGCTTTCTTT. Protein: CASSSGDRERTEAFF.